This passage covers 21 T cell receptor beta chains from one sample sequenced in a study of T cells in Graves' hyperthyroidism and ophthalmopathy. Regions amplified from RNA transcripts were the TCR beta CDR3 regions. Using the HTBI primer set, a first-round RT-PCR was run on the TCR CDR3. TCRdb called the multiplex PCR reads again in MiXCR, with one record for every CDR3 protein. The data show 550,000 to 800,000 distinct CDR3 sequences, around a sixth seen once. The sample was blood. The receptors come from a man aged 50-60 years with Graves' hyperthyroidism.

This clonotype was observed at least ten times. The V gene is TRBV28, the J gene TRBJ1-1; no reliable D call. Trimming took off 4 bases at V and 4 bases at J, with 7 bases between the two ends. CDR3 length: 12 amino acids. Germline V gives CDR1 MDHEN, CDR2 SYDVKM. The CDR3 nucleotides read TGTGCCAGCAGTTCCGTGTCCACTGAAGCTTTCTTT. Translating it yields CASSSVSTEAFF. Full variable domain (remainder filled in from reference TRBV28 and TRBJ1-1): DVKVTQSSRYLVKRTGEKVFLECVQDMDHENMFWYRQDPGLGLRLIYFSYDVKMKEKGDIPEGYSVSREKKERFSLILESASTNQTSMYLCASSSVSTEAFFGQGTRLTVV.

This clonotype appeared many times. The chain has TRBV6-2 or TRBV6-3 and TRBJ2-7; 7 positions agree with TRBD1. J gave up 4 bases and V 4 bases, and 7 bases lay outside the gene matches. CDR3 size: 14 residues. From germline, CDR1 is MNHEY and CDR2 SVGEGT. CDR3 sequence (DNA): TGTGCCAGCAGTTTAGACGACAGGGTGTACGAGCAGTACTTC. Residues: CASSLDDRVYEQYF.

This clonotype has more than one count but fewer than ten. This chain connects TRBV5-1 to TRBJ2-3; TRBD2 agrees at 10 bases. The CDR3 totals 16 residues. The junction had 3 bases not matched to a gene; V was cut back by 2 bases and J by 0 bases. CDR1 is SGHRS, CDR2 YFSETQ, per germline. CDR3 bases: TGCGCCAGCAGCTTAACTAGCGGGACCAGCACAGATACGCAGTATTTT. Translating gives CASSLTSGTSTDTQYF.

This clonotype was seen at least ten times. The CDR3 here is CASSFGPSGRKYF. The CDR3 coding sequence is TGTGCCAGCAGTTTCGGTCCGAGCGGCAGAAAGTACTTC. V gene TRBV28 combines with J gene TRBJ2-5; TRBD2 might be the D (5 bases). With 3 bases removed from V and 12 bases from J, the gap between germline ends came to 17 bases. The V gene's germline CDR1 is MDHEN and CDR2 SYDVKM. This CDR3 contains 13 residues.

The chain has TRBV20-1 and TRBJ2-1; 9 bases match TRBD2. Germline-derived CDR1 and CDR2 are DFQATT and SNEGSKA (reference sequence). The length of the CDR3 is 14 residues. The J segment lost 10 bases and the V segment lost 5 bases, leaving 12 bases of the junction unmatched. The CDR3 region is CSAYSSGVWEEQFF. The CDR3 bases are TGCAGTGCTTACTCTAGCGGGGTTTGGGAAGAGCAGTTCTTC.

This clonotype was observed many times. This chain connects TRBV12-3 or TRBV12-4 to TRBJ1-6; the D is unclear. The CDR3 has 14 residues. Trimming removed 5 bases from V and 7 bases from J, with 12 bases in between. CDR3 loop: CASSLRPQNSPLHF. The CDR3 DNA is TGTGCCAGCAGTCTACGCCCCCAGAATTCACCCCTCCACTTT.

This clonotype was observed many times. The rearrangement links TRBV6-1 to TRBJ1-1; 9 nucleotides match TRBD1. Germline V gene lookup returns CDR1 MNHNS and CDR2 SASEGT. The length of the CDR3 is 16 residues. The V segment lost 1 base and the J segment 6 bases; nucleotides outside the gene matches: 9. CDR3 DNA: TGTGCCAGCAGTGAAGAACGACAGGGGGGAGGCCCTGAAGCTTTCTTT. This translates into CASSEERQGGGPEAFF.

This clonotype was seen repeatedly, ten times or more. This may stem from a read error, because a much larger clone lies one nucleotide away. The chain uses TRBV9 and TRBJ2-7; D is perhaps TRBD1 (6 bases). Trimming left V 0 bases short and J 4 bases short, with 8 bases between. Germline values: CDR1 SGDLS, CDR2 YYNGEE. This CDR3 spans 13 amino acids. Written as DNA, the CDR3 is TGTGCCAGCAGCGTAGGACAGGATTACGAGCAGTACTTC. It encodes CASSVGQDYEQYF.

The genes are TRBV6-1 and TRBJ2-1, with 8 bases identical to TRBD2. CDR3 length equals 16 residues. Trimming at V came to 7 bases and at J to 4 bases, leaving 12 bases not matched to a gene. The germline CDR1 and CDR2 sequences are MNHNS and SASEGT. The CDR3 sequence: CASTSLSGSRYNEQFF. CDR3 coding DNA: TGTGCCAGCACCTCACTAAGCGGGAGTCGGTACAATGAGCAGTTCTTC.

Ten or more counts support this clonotype. The DNA of the CDR3 is TGTGCCAGCGGGGGAACGGGAGGGGGCACAGATACGCAGTATTTT. Its protein is CASGGTGGGTDTQYF. The chain uses TRBV2 and TRBJ2-3; 8 bases fit TRBD2. Germline CDR1 and CDR2: SNHLY and FYNNEI. CDR3 length equals 15 residues. The J segment lost 1 base and the V segment lost 8 bases, leaving 8 bases of the junction unmatched.

This sequence joins TRBV5-1 and TRBJ2-5; 10 positions agree with TRBD1. This CDR3 spans 16 amino acids. Germline CDR1 is SGHRS and CDR2 is YFSETQ. V trimming: 0 bases; J trimming: 4 bases; junction bases outside the gene matches: 6. Here the CDR3 reads CASSLESTGGLETQYF. The CDR3 DNA reads as TGCGCCAGCAGCTTGGAGTCGACAGGGGGCTTAGAGACCCAGTACTTC.

This clonotype was counted at least ten times. The chain is built from TRBV19 and TRBJ1-1, with 8 bases fitting TRBD1. This CDR3 region has 13 residues. J gave up 8 bases and V 7 bases, and 9 bases lay outside the gene matches. Germline V gives CDR1 LNHDA, CDR2 SQIVND (reference sequence). The DNA of the CDR3 is TGTGCCAGTACCATATCGCGACAGGGGGAAGCTTTCTTT. Its translation is CASTISRQGEAFF.

This clonotype showed up many times. V and J are TRBV27 and TRBJ2-5; a weak D match, TRBD1 (5 bases). V was cut by 9 bases and J by 5 bases, with 10 bases left in between. The germline V gene encodes CDR1 MNHEY and CDR2 SMNVEV (reference sequence). The CDR3 contains 11 residues. The CDR3 spells CARTKGETQYF. The CDR3 coding sequence is TGTGCCAGGACAAAGGGGGAGACCCAGTACTTC.

This clonotype was seen a handful of times. The V and J genes are TRBV29-1 and TRBJ2-2; D possibly corresponds to TRBD1 (6 bases). Trimming shortened V by 3 bases and J by 0 bases, and 11 bases separated the two germline ends. The CDR3 consists of 15 residues. CDR1 is SQVTM, CDR2 ANQGSEA, per germline. The CDR3: CSVETGNTNTGELFF. The DNA for the CDR3 is TGCAGCGTTGAGACAGGAAATACGAACACCGGGGAGCTGTTTTTT.

The chain uses TRBV27 and TRBJ2-6; D is undetermined. V was cut by 5 bases and J by 2 bases, with 25 bases left in between. The CDR3 runs to 20 residues. The germline V gene has CDR1 MNHEY and CDR2 SMNVEV (reference sequence). CDR3 loop: CASSIFPDMSYGPGANVLTF. The CDR3 DNA sequence: TGTGCCAGCAGTATCTTCCCCGACATGTCCTACGGGCCTGGGGCCAACGTCCTGACTTTC.

The rearrangement uses TRBV19 and TRBJ1-5; 7 bases match TRBD1. This CDR3 spans 15 amino acids. From germline, CDR1 is LNHDA and CDR2 SQIVND (reference sequence). V lost 4 bases to trimming and J lost 0 bases; unmatched junction nucleotides: 3. This chain's CDR3 is CASSRQGYSNQPQHF. The CDR3 bases are TGTGCCAGTAGTAGACAGGGATATAGCAATCAGCCCCAGCATTTT.

CDR3 nucleotides: TGCAGTGCTAGAGATATGGGGAGTCCTGGAAACACCATATATTTT. It codes for CSARDMGSPGNTIYF. The chain joins TRBV20-1 to TRBJ1-3; D call uncertain. Germline CDR1 and CDR2: DFQATT and SNEGSKA (reference sequence). This CDR3 comprises 15 residues. V was shortened by 0 bases and J by 2 bases, with 11 bases between the two germline ends.

Regarding this clonotype: This may come from a read error, since a much larger clone is one base off. The rearrangement uses TRBV6-2 or TRBV6-3 and TRBJ1-6; 9 nucleotides match TRBD1. There are 14 residues in the CDR3. The junction had 4 bases not matched to a gene; V was cut back by 6 bases and J by 7 bases. Germline V lookup: CDR1 MNHEY, CDR2 SVGEGT. CDR3 sequence: CASRRTGENSPLHF. The CDR3 DNA sequence: TGTGCCAGCAGAAGGACAGGGGAAAATTCACCCCTCCACTTT.

This clonotype was recorded a few times. J is TRBJ2-7 and V is TRBV19; unclear D gene. V gave up 5 bases and J gave up 3 bases, with 11 bases separating them. Germline CDR1 and CDR2: LNHDA and SQIVND (reference sequence). This CDR3 is 13 amino acids long. CDR3 region: CASSSQVLYEQYF. CDR3 nucleotide sequence: TGTGCCAGTAGTTCTCAGGTCCTCTACGAGCAGTACTTC.

Many counts were recorded for this clonotype. J is TRBJ2-4 and V is TRBV6-5, with 8 bases identical to TRBD2. Germline trimming cut 0 bases from V and 3 bases from J; bases unmatched to any gene: 7. This CDR3 has 17 residues. Looked up from germline, CDR1 is MNHEY and CDR2 is SVGAGI. CDR3 loop: CASSYSYGRAGKNIQYF. The CDR3 coding sequence is TGTGCCAGCAGTTACTCGTACGGGAGGGCCGGCAAAAACATTCAGTACTTC.

At least ten counts were recorded for this clonotype. V and J are TRBV28 and TRBJ2-7; the D gene is possibly TRBD2 (5 bases). The CDR3 is 16 amino acids. Germline V CDR1 and CDR2: MDHEN, SYDVKM. The V end lost 2 bases, the J end lost 2 bases, and 16 bases lay between the germline ends. As DNA, the CDR3 is TGTGCCAGCAGTTTACATGGCGTGGGAGCCCCCTACGAGCAGTACTTC. Residues: CASSLHGVGAPYEQYF.